This TCR beta chain was documented in a study of T cells after yellow fever vaccination. TCRdb analysed the 5' RACE reads with MiXCR anew, one entry per CDR3 protein. The repertoire holds about 260,000 distinct CDR3 sequences, with over 4.5% as singletons. Study findings and constraints: Abundant clonotypes from the bulk population could have been carried over as contaminants into FACS-sorted repertoires.

This clonotype has at least ten counts. The target antigen is unknown. The CDR3 contains 15 residues. V was pared by 3 bases and J by 0 bases, with 8 bases between. Germline assignment: CDR1 SGHVS and CDR2 FQNEAQ. The rearrangement uses TRBV7-8 and TRBJ1-4; the D gene is possibly TRBD1 (6 bases). The source material was CD4+ T cells sorted from PBMCs, sampled on the day of the yellow fever booster vaccination. This sequence originates from a man between 18 and 29 years old who received the YFV17D yellow fever vaccine. In nucleotides, the CDR3 is TGTGCCAGCAGCTTTACAGGGACAACTAATGAAAAACTGTTTTTT. It yields the protein CASSFTGTTNEKLFF.